The source of this T cell receptor beta chain is a study of PD-1 blockade in classical Hodgkin lymphoma. The time point denotes: cycle 4 day 1 (C4D1), after 6 weeks of nivolumab. In every patient, relapse followed autologous stem cell transplantation, while exposure to brentuximab vedotin differed. Study-level points and caveats: Why repertoires differed is undefined; disease activity or prior therapy possibly contributed. A significant rise in TCR diversity by C4D1 was seen for CD4+ but not CD8+ cells. Reported findings placed baseline TCR diversity lower in newly diagnosed patients (compared with healthy donors). The authors excluded patients who started nivolumab under 1 year after ASCT.

Produced via immunoSEQ multiplex PCR; TCRdb's table is partial and in-frame only. The data hold approximately 7,400 clones, with about four fifths observed a single time. A word on this clone: Its antigen remains unknown.

This clonotype originated in a human donor with classical Hodgkin lymphoma. Sample: peripheral blood mononuclear cells (PBMCs), taken before the fourth cycle of nivolumab.

The CDR3 region is CASSELAGGRTDTQYF. DNA of the CDR3: TGTGCCAGCAGTGAGCTAGCGGGGGGACGCACAGATACGCAGTATTTT. The chain uses TRBV2 and TRBJ2-3, with 11 bases that match TRBD2. J gave up 1 base and V 3 bases, and 3 bases lay outside the gene matches. The germline CDR1 and CDR2 sequences are SNHLY and FYNNEI. The CDR3 spans 16 residues.